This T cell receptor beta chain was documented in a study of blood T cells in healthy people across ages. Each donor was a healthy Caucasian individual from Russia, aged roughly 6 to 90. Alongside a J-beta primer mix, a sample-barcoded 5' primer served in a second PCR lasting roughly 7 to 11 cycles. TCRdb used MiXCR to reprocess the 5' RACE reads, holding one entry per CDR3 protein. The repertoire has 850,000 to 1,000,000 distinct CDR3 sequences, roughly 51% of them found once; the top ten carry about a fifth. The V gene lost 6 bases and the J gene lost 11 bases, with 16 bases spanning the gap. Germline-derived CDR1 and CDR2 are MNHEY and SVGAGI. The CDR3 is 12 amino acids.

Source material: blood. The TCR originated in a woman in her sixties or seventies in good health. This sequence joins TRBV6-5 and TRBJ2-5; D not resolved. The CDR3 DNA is TGTGCCAGCAGATTAGGTTACAATGAGCAGTACTTC. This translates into CASRLGYNEQYF.